This T cell receptor (beta chain) derives from a study of human T cells and chemical hapten exposure (dated by TCRdb to about 2021). Context from the whole study: For sensitization, 2% DPC in acetone was applied to a 2 cm by 2 cm area of upper inner arm skin. Weekly therapeutic DPC doses were additionally applied to the scalp of patients throughout the roughly 26-week study period. Patch tests used Finn chambers with 0.01% DPC on the upper back, scored after 6 days by International Contact Dermatitis Research Group standards. The patient cohort, mostly female, included alopecia areata with under or over 50% scalp involvement, alopecia totalis and alopecia universalis. The libraries were sequenced as a pool, and the TCR yield per sample differed mostly because of small variations in library volumes within the pool. This study followed changes in the peripheral blood TCR repertoire in vivo during primary and secondary sensitization of alopecia patients to the hapten diphenylcyclopropenone (DPC). Patient blood was sampled pre-sensitization (week 0) and at 2, 6 and about 24 weeks after DPC sensitization. For TCR sequencing, blood came from twenty-nine alopecia patients at anywhere from one to four time points (pre-sensitization, 2, 6 and 24 weeks). The paper's findings and limits, for the study overall: No change with DPC sensitization was found in the number of TCRs above 1 in 1000 frequency, and no evidence of global repertoire structure alterations was found. Repeated subsampling changed both the strength of the expansion versus patch-test correlation and the threshold at which that correlation became significant. Significantly more large CDR3 similarity clusters were formed by expanded TCRs than by pre-sensitization or healthy control sets, consistent with antigen-driven responses. Alopecia, a presumed autoimmune disease, was present in all patients, so the immune response of the patients might differ from that of healthy individuals. The number of PT1 expanded TCRs positively correlated with patch test score, significant at thresholds 8, 16 and 32 but not 4.

Libraries were constructed by RACE. TCRdb names NextSeq 500 as the instrument used. During library preparation, unique molecular identifiers were attached to individual cDNA molecules so that TCRs could be counted in a quantitative, reproducible way. Both TCR alpha and TCR beta chains were sequenced from each blood RNA sample. The authors processed their data as follows. Samples had a median of roughly 91,000 TCRs, with a range from roughly 20,000 to 700,000. V, J and CDR3 annotation of the TCR reads was carried out using the Decombinator software suite. To make PS versus PT1 abundance plots, every sample was subsampled to the same number of TCRs (28,000). Expanded TCRs were defined as absent before sensitization and observed at least eight times at the 2-week time point. TCRdb reworked the public reads: Q25 trimming with fastp, MiXCR clone assembly, productive beta chains retained. Each CDR3 protein appears once, grouped with its most common genes and DNA. The V and J calls were not made by the authors but by TCRdb's processing. Present in this sample are roughly 120,000 distinct CDR3 sequences, over 10% of which were seen just once. The top ten hold 1.2% to 1.5% of the sample.

This specimen's time point label, interpreted: patch test 1, 2 weeks after DPC sensitization. The sample's treatment or condition, from its label and the paper: therapeutic diphenylcyclopropenone sensitization with weekly scalp DPC. At every patch-test visit, the blood draw took place before the patch test was put on. To be eligible, patients had to be aged 18 to 70, diagnosed with alopecia and judged suitable for DPC therapy, while pregnant patients were excluded. Total RNA was isolated from unfractionated whole blood collected in Tempus Blood RNA tubes. From the cysteine up to the phenylalanine, the CDR3 has a length of 15 residues. This entry keeps only the CDR3 DNA: 45 bases, framed from base 1. CDR1 and CDR2 (SGHAT, FQNNGV) derive from the germline V gene. Relative to germline, V is 2 bases shorter and J is 4 bases shorter, with 15 bases between their ends. Details on this clonotype: What this receptor recognizes is not known. Base-call qualities are not available, and no considerably larger clone is one nucleotide away.

The sequencing here drew on whole blood, taken in connection with sensitization to the hapten diphenylcyclopropenone (DPC). Recombination joined TRBV11-2 with TRBJ2-7, with a weak D call of TRBD2 (5 bases match). This clonotype originated in a woman aged 45 to 65 with alopecia areata. Some clones in this sample may be carry-over from other donors' samples. The CDR3 protein sequence reads: CASSLRQLGSYEQYF. The nucleotide sequence is TGTGCCAGCAGCTTACGCCAACTAGGCAGTTACGAGCAGTACTTC.